Listed below are T cell receptor beta chains from one sample, sequenced in a study of CD8+ T cells in alopecia areata. The data were produced by immunoSEQ multiplex PCR, yet TCRdb's version contains in-frame clones alone and is incomplete. This sample yields fewer than 250,000 clones, of which around two fifths are seen a single time; roughly 2.6% belongs to the top ten. Sequencing used CD4+ T cells sorted from blood, obtained at roughly week 38, from a patient treated with tofacitinib. These receptors came from a human donor with alopecia areata. CDR3s include the opening cysteine and the closing phenylalanine or tryptophan. The order of the fields is clone size, J gene, V gene, D gene, CDR3 length, CDR3 protein, CDR3 DNA. The D gene is left open where the match is weak. Size tells how often a clone was seen (once, few, many) or the class of an expanded clone, and some rows leave it out.

clone_size: few
j_call: TRBJ2-3
v_call: TRBV21-1
d_call: -
cdr3_length: 14
cdr3_aa: CASSKPASTDTQYF
cdr3_nt: TGTGCCAGCAGCAAACCCGCGAGCACAGATACGCAGTATTTT

clone_size: few
j_call: TRBJ1-1
v_call: TRBV29-1
d_call: -
cdr3_length: 12
cdr3_aa: CSVLWGGTEAFF
cdr3_nt: TGCAGCGTATTGTGGGGGGGCACTGAAGCTTTCTTT

clone_size: once
j_call: TRBJ2-3
v_call: TRBV30
d_call: TRBD2
cdr3_length: 16
cdr3_aa: CAWSVVLAGGPDTQYF
cdr3_nt: TGTGCCTGGAGTGTGGTTCTAGCGGGAGGGCCAGATACGCAGTATTTT

clone_size: few
j_call: TRBJ2-6
v_call: TRBV7-2
d_call: -
cdr3_length: 15
cdr3_aa: CASSWSLGATNVLTF
cdr3_nt: TGTGCCAGCAGCTGGTCCCTGGGAGCGACCAACGTCCTGACTTTC

clone_size: -
j_call: TRBJ1-2
v_call: TRBV11-2
d_call: -
cdr3_length: 13
cdr3_aa: CASSSTVFYGYTF
cdr3_nt: TGTGCCAGCAGCTCGACTGTTTTCTATGGCTACACCTTC

clone_size: -
j_call: TRBJ2-7
v_call: TRBV30
d_call: -
cdr3_length: 12
cdr3_aa: CAWSVRTYEQYF
cdr3_nt: TGTGCCTGGAGTGTACGGACATACGAGCAGTACTTC

clone_size: -
j_call: TRBJ2-2
v_call: TRBV5-4
d_call: TRBD2
cdr3_length: 17
cdr3_aa: CASSLDWRGSGTGELFF
cdr3_nt: TGTGCCAGCAGCTTGGATTGGCGCGGGAGTGGAACCGGGGAGCTGTTTTTT

clone_size: -
j_call: TRBJ2-3
v_call: TRBV7-2
d_call: -
cdr3_length: 17
cdr3_aa: CASRLNRGLPSTDTQYF
cdr3_nt: TGTGCCAGCAGGCTCAACCGGGGGCTCCCTAGCACAGATACGCAGTATTTT

clone_size: few
j_call: TRBJ1-5
v_call: TRBV28
d_call: -
cdr3_length: 13
cdr3_aa: CASSFRGNGPQHF
cdr3_nt: TGTGCCAGCAGTTTCCGGGGGAATGGGCCCCAGCATTTT

clone_size: -
j_call: TRBJ2-7
v_call: TRBV5-1
d_call: -
cdr3_length: 15
cdr3_aa: CASSLVSRGGYEQYF
cdr3_nt: TGCGCCAGCAGCTTAGTTTCCCGAGGGGGCTACGAGCAGTACTTC